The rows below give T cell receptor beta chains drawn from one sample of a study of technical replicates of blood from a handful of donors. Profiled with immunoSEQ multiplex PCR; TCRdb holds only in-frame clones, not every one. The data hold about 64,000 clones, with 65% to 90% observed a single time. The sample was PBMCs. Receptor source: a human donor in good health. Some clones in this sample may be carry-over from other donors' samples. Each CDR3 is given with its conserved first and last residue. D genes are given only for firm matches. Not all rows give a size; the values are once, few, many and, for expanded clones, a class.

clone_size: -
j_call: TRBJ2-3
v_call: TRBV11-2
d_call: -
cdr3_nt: TGTGCCAGCAGCGAGGCCGGGGGAAGCAGAACAGATACGCAGTATTTT
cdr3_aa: CASSEAGGSRTDTQYF

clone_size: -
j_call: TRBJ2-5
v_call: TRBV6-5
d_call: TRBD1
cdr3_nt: TGTGCCAGCAGCAGGGGGTGGGAGGAGACCCAGTACTTC
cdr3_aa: CASSRGWEETQYF

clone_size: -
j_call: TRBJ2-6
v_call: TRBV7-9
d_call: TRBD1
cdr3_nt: TGTGCCAGCAGCTTAGCAGGGGGCGTCTTTACTGGGGCCAACGTCCTGACTTTC
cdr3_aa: CASSLAGGVFTGANVLTF

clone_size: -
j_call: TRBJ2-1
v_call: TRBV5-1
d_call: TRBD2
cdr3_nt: TGCGCCAGCAGCTTGACTAGCGGGTACAATGAGCAGTTCTTC
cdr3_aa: CASSLTSGYNEQFF

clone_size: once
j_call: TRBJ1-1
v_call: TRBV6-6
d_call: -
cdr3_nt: TGTGCCAGCAGTCCTTGGGGCGGGAACACTGAAGCTTTCTTT
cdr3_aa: CASSPWGGNTEAFF

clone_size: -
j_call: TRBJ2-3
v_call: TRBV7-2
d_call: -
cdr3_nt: TGTGCCAGCAGCACCCCAGTCCGGCGGACCAGAGGGACAGATACGCAGTATTTT
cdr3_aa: CASSTPVRRTRGTDTQYF

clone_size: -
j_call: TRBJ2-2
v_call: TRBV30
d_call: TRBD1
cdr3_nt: TGTGCCTGGAGTTCATACTGGGACAGGGCCTCGAACACCGGGGAGCTGTTTTTT
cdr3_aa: CAWSSYWDRASNTGELFF

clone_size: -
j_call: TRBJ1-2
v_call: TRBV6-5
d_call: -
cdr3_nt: TGTGCCAGCAGTTCCACAGATACCTATGGCTACACCTTC
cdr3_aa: CASSSTDTYGYTF

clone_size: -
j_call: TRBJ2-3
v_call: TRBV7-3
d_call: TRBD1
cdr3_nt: TGTGCCAGCAGCTTAAGTAGGGACAGGGGAACAGATACGCAGTATTTT
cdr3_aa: CASSLSRDRGTDTQYF

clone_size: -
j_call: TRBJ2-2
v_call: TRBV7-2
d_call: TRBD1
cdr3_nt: TGTGCCAGCAGCTCCAGGGGGCGAGGGACCGGGGAGCTGTTTTTT
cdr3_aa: CASSSRGRGTGELFF

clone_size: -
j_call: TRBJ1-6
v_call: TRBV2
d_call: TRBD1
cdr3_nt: TGTGCCAGCAGGGTGACAGGGAGAGATTCACCCCTCCACTTT
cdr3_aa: CASRVTGRDSPLHF

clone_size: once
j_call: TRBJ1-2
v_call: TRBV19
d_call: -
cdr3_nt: TGTGCCAGTAGTATAGAAGGACAGTTCTATGGCTACACCTTC
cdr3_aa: CASSIEGQFYGYTF

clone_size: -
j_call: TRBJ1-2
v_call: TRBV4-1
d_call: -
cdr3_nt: TGCGCCAGCAGCCAGAGCTATGGCTACACCTTC
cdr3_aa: CASSQSYGYTF

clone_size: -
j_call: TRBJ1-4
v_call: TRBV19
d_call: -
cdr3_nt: TGTGCCAGTAGTATTAATTCGGTTGAAAAACTGTTTTTT
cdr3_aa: CASSINSVEKLFF

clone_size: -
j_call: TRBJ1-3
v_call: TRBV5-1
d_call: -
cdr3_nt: TGCGCCAGCAGCGGTGGACAGCCTGGAAACACCATATATTTT
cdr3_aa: CASSGGQPGNTIYF

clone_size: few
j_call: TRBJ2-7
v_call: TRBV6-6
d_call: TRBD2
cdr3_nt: TGTGCCAGCAGAAACCCCAGGACTAGCGGCTACGAGCAGTACTTC
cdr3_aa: CASRNPRTSGYEQYF

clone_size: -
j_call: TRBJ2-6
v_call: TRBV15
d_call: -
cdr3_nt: TGTGCCACCGCTGAGGGGGAAGCTGGGGCCAACGTCCTGACTTTC
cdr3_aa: CATAEGEAGANVLTF

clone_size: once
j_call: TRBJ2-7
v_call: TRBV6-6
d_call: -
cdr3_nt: TGTGCCAGCAGTTACTATTTCGCCTACGAGCAGTACTTC
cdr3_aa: CASSYYFAYEQYF

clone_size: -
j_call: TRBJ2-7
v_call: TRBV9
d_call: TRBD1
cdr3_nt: TGTGCCAGCAGCCGTAGACAGGGGGCATACGAGCAGTACTTC
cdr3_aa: CASSRRQGAYEQYF

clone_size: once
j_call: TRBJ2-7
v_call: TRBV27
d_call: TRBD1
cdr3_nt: TGTGCCAGCAGTTCGACAGGGGTCGAGCAGTACTTC
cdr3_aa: CASSSTGVEQYF

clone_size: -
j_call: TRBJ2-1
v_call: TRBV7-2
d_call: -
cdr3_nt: TGTGCCAGCAGCTTAGGAGGGACAACCAAATACAATGAGCAGTTCTTC
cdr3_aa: CASSLGGTTKYNEQFF

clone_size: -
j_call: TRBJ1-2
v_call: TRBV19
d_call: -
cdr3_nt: TGTGCCAGTAGCGCTACAGGGACCTATGGCTACACCTTC
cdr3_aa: CASSATGTYGYTF

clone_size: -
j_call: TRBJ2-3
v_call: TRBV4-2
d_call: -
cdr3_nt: TGTGCCAGCAGCCAAGAGACGGGAGATACGCAGTATTTT
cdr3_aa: CASSQETGDTQYF

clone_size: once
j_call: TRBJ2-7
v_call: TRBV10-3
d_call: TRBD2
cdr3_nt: TGTGCCATCAGTGGGCCTATAGCGGGGGGGACCTACGAGCAGTACTTC
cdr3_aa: CAISGPIAGGTYEQYF

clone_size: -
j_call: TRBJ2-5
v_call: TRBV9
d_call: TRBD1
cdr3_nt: TGTGCCAGCAGCGTCCAGCCGGGACAGGGAATGGAGACCCAGTACTTC
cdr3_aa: CASSVQPGQGMETQYF

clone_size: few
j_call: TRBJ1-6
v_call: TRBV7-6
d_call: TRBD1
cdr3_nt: TGTGCCAGCAGCTCGGGACAGGGGAACTCACCCCTCCACTTT
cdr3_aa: CASSSGQGNSPLHF

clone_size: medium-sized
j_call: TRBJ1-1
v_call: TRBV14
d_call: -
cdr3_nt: TGTGCCAGCAGCCATGGGGTCCCAGGGGCTGAAGCTTTCTTT
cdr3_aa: CASSHGVPGAEAFF

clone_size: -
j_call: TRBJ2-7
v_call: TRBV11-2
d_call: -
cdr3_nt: TGTGCCAGCAGCTTAGCGGGCGAGCAGTACTTC
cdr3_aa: CASSLAGEQYF

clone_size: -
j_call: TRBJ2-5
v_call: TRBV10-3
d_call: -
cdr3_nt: TGTGCCATGCAGTGGGCACTTCAAGAGACCCAGTACTTC
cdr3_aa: CAMQWALQETQYF

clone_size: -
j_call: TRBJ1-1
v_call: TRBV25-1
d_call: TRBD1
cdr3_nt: TGTGCCAGCACCTCGAGGGGGACAGCGAGGGTGGAGAACACTGAAGCTTTCTTT
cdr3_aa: CASTSRGTARVENTEAFF

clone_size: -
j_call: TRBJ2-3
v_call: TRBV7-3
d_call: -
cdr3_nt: TGTGCCAGCAGCCTCGAGACAGATACGCAGTATTTT
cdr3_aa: CASSLETDTQYF

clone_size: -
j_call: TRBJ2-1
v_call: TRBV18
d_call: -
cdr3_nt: TGTGCCAGCTCACCGGGGCAGGTAAACAATGAGCAGTTCTTC
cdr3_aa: CASSPGQVNNEQFF

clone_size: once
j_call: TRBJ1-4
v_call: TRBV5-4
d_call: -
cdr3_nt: TGTGCCAGCAGCTTCGGCCCCCAGGGAGGAACTAATGAAAAACTGTTTTTT
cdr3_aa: CASSFGPQGGTNEKLFF

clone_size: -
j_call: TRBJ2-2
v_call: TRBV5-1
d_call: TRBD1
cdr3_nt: TGCGCCAGCAGCAACGGACAGGCGAACACCGGGGAGCTGTTTTTT
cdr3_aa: CASSNGQANTGELFF

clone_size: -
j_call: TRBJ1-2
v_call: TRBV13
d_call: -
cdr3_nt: TGTGCCAGCAGCTTAGGTGCGGGGGCGGACTATGGCTACACCTTC
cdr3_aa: CASSLGAGADYGYTF

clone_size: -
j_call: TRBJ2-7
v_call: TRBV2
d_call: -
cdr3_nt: TGTGCCAGTGGCAAGGACTCGGCTACTCTTGTCGAGCAGTACTTC
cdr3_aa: CASGKDSATLVEQYF

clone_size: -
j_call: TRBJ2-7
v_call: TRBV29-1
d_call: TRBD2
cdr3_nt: TGCAGCGCGGGGAGCACCGGGACTAGCGGCTCCTACGAGCAGTACTTC
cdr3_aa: CSAGSTGTSGSYEQYF

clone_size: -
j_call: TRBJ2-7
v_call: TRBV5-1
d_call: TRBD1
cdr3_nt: TGCGCCAGCAGATCCGGGACAGGAACCTACGAGCAGTACTTC
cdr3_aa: CASRSGTGTYEQYF

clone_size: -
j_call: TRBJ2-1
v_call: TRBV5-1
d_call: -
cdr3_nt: TGCGCCAGCAGCTTGGGGGACTTCTACAATGAGCAGTTCTTC
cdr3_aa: CASSLGDFYNEQFF

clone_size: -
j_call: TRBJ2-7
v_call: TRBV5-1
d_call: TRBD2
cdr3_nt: TGCGCCAGCAGCTTGCTTAGCGGGGCTATCGAGCAGTACTTC
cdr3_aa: CASSLLSGAIEQYF

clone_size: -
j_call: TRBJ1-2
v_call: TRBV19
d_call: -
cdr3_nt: TGTGCCAGTACCAAGAGAGAGGCGGCAGCACTCTATTATGGCTACACCTTC
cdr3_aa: CASTKREAAALYYGYTF

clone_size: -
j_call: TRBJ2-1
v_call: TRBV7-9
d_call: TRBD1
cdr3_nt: TGTGCCAGCAGCTTAAAGGGACAGGGTAGCGATGAGCAGTTCTTC
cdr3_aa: CASSLKGQGSDEQFF